What follows are 20 T cell receptor beta chains derived from one specimen sequenced in a study of shared clonotypes between healthy human individuals. Selected positively for CCR7 and CD45RO-negative, naive CD8 cells excluded terminally differentiated effector memory CD45RA+ cells. The assay was immunoSEQ multiplex PCR, and TCRdb's table has in-frame clones only and misses some. The sample yields some 1,900,000 clones, approximately 94% seen once. Material: naive CD8+ T cells sorted from blood. Receptors originate from a man between 18 and 35 years old in good health.

The chain links TRBV6-1 to TRBJ2-7; D is perhaps TRBD2 (5 bases). The CDR3 spans 10 residues. Germline V gives CDR1 MNHNS, CDR2 SASEGT. Between the trimmed V and J ends, which lost 8 bases and 6 bases, there was a span of 8 bases. The chain's CDR3 is CASGGSEQYF. The CDR3 DNA follows: TGTGCCAGCGGTGGGAGCGAGCAGTACTTC.

About this clone itself: Other nucleotide sequences in the sample specify the same CDR3. V usage is TRBV28 and J usage is TRBJ2-7; TRBD2 might be the D (6 bases). This CDR3 has 14 amino acids. Germline CDR1 MDHEN, CDR2 SYDVKM. The V gene lost 4 bases and the J gene lost 1 base, with 11 bases spanning the gap. The DNA of the CDR3 is TGTGCCAGCAGTTCGGGACTGATATCCTACGAGCAGTACTTC. This gives the protein CASSSGLISYEQYF.

Concerning this clone itself: The same CDR3 can be traced to other DNA sequences in this sample. This chain uses TRBV30 with TRBJ2-5; a possible D gene is TRBD1 (5 bases). This CDR3 contains 14 residues. Trimming removed 0 bases at V and 2 bases at J, with 10 bases between. Germline V gene data show CDR1 as GTSNPN and CDR2 as SVGIG (reference sequence). The CDR3 DNA follows: TGTGCCTGGAGTGTAGGGGCAGGTCAAGAGACCCAGTACTTC. It yields the protein CAWSVGAGQETQYF.

V gene TRBV4-3 combines with J gene TRBJ2-3; perhaps TRBD1 as D (6 bases). Germline V gives CDR1 LGHNA, CDR2 YSLEER. This CDR3 spans 15 amino acids. V gave up 3 bases and J gave up 2 bases, with 12 bases separating them. The DNA of the CDR3 is TGCGCCAGCAGCCAGTCAGGGGTGGACACAGATACGCAGTATTTT. Residues: CASSQSGVDTDTQYF.

V gene TRBV6-6 combines with J gene TRBJ2-7; D could derive from TRBD1 or TRBD2 (6 bases each). From germline, CDR1 is MNHNY and CDR2 SVGAGI (reference sequence). With 2 bases removed from V and 5 bases from J, the gap between germline ends came to 13 bases. The CDR3 loop spans 14 amino acids. The DNA of the CDR3 is TGTGCCAGCAGTTACGTCGGGGGCCTGAACGAGCAGTACTTC. This gives the protein CASSYVGGLNEQYF.

J is TRBJ2-3 and V is TRBV9; TRBD2 matches at 7 bases. With V trimmed by 0 bases and J by 2 bases, 6 bases remained unmatched. Germline CDR1 reads SGDLS; CDR2 reads YYNGEE. This CDR3 has 16 amino acids. In DNA form, the CDR3 reads TGTGCCAGCAGCGTAGAAAGCGGGACCGCCACAGATACGCAGTATTTT. Amino acid sequence: CASSVESGTATDTQYF.

CDR3 in DNA: TGCGCCAGCAGCACCTCAGGGGATTCCTACAATGAGCAGTTCTTC. This sequence encodes CASSTSGDSYNEQFF. The chain uses TRBV4-1 and TRBJ2-1; a weak D match, TRBD1 (6 bases). The CDR3 has 15 amino acids. The V end lost 5 bases, the J end lost 1 base, and 12 bases lay between the germline ends. CDR1 is MGHRA, CDR2 YSYEKL, per germline.

This clone was seen once. The rearrangement links TRBV4-3 to TRBJ2-1; TRBD2 agrees at 8 bases. The CDR3 spans 17 residues. V was clipped by 1 base and J by 6 bases; unmatched bases: 11. Germline values: CDR1 LGHNA, CDR2 YSLEER. Here the CDR3 reads CASSQAPPSGRRNEQFF. The CDR3 nucleotides read TGCGCCAGCAGCCAAGCCCCCCCAAGCGGGAGACGCAATGAGCAGTTCTTC.

Concerning this clone: A read error may account for a junction end that differs from germline. The chain employs TRBV10-1 and TRBJ1-4; perhaps TRBD1 as D (6 bases). The CDR3 is 15 amino acids. Per the germline V gene, CDR1 is WNHNN and CDR2 is SYGVQD (reference sequence). The CDR3 loop is CASSQSTGQTEKLFF. Here the CDR3 DNA reads TGCGCCAGCAGTCAGTCGACCGGACAGACGGAAAAACTGTTTTTT.

The chain couples TRBV5-6 to TRBJ2-7; D is undetermined. The germline V and J ends were trimmed by 4 bases and 6 bases, with 11 bases remaining between them. CDR3 length: 12 amino acids. Germline-derived CDR1 and CDR2 are SGHDT and YYEEEE. CDR3 DNA: TGTGCCAGCAGCCCTTCTGGGCTCGAGCAGTACTTC. Protein sequence: CASSPSGLEQYF.

The chain joins TRBV4-1 to TRBJ1-1; TRBD1 matches at 9 bases. This CDR3 spans 16 amino acids. Trimming removed 5 bases from V and 4 bases from J; junction bases left unmatched: 11. Looked up from germline, CDR1 is MGHRA and CDR2 is YSYEKL. This CDR3 reads CASSDPGGTGFTEAFF. The CDR3, as DNA: TGCGCCAGCAGCGATCCGGGCGGGACAGGGTTCACTGAAGCTTTCTTT.

This clone showed up just once. At the DNA level, this CDR3 is encoded by other sequences in the same sample as well. V is TRBV28 and J is TRBJ1-1, with a weak D call TRBD1 (6 bases). The germline V and J ends were trimmed by 4 bases and 1 base, with 13 bases remaining between them. This CDR3 region has 15 residues. CDR1 and CDR2 (germline): MDHEN, SYDVKM. CDR3 coding DNA: TGTGCCAGCAGTTCCAACAGGGAGGGGAACACTGAAGCTTTCTTT. As protein: CASSSNREGNTEAFF.

This clone was counted between two and nine times. The chain uses TRBV28 and TRBJ1-2; D unresolved. The V gene's germline CDR1 is MDHEN and CDR2 SYDVKM. The V gene lost 5 bases and the J gene lost 5 bases, with 18 bases spanning the gap. The CDR3 consists of 15 residues. DNA for the CDR3: TGTGCCAGCAGTCCGACCATTGGGTCGTGGTATGGCTACACCTTC. Its translation: CASSPTIGSWYGYTF.

This chain connects TRBV28 to TRBJ2-5, with 7 bases matching TRBD1. The germline V gene has CDR1 MDHEN and CDR2 SYDVKM. The CDR3 has 14 amino acids. J was trimmed by 0 bases and V by 6 bases; bases with no gene match: 4. As DNA, the CDR3 is TGTGCCAGCAGGACAGGGATGTACCAAGAGACCCAGTACTTC. This encodes CASRTGMYQETQYF.

The table lists this clone with a count of one. CDR3 protein: CASSEVAGDTYNEQFF. CDR3 sequence (DNA): TGTGCCAGCAGTGAAGTAGCGGGAGACACTTACAATGAGCAGTTCTTC. The V call is TRBV6-1, the J call TRBJ2-1, with TRBD2 identical over 9 bases. The J segment lost 4 bases and the V segment lost 1 base, leaving 5 bases of the junction unmatched. The CDR3 length is 16 residues. In germline, CDR1 is MNHNS, CDR2 SASEGT.

This sequence joins TRBV25-1 and TRBJ2-7, with D unclear. V lost 4 bases to trimming and J lost 0 bases, with 13 bases between them. Per the germline V gene, CDR1 is MGHDK and CDR2 is SYGVNS. This CDR3 comprises 15 residues. The CDR3: CASSAGLHSSYEQYF. The CDR3 DNA follows: TGTGCCAGCAGTGCCGGCCTACATAGCTCCTACGAGCAGTACTTC.

The sample holds one count of this clone. Other nucleotide sequences in the sample specify the same CDR3. The chain couples TRBV9 to TRBJ1-1; D gene uncertain. The CDR3 runs 12 residues. The V end was cut by 0 bases, the J end by 4 bases, with 4 bases between. Per the germline V gene, CDR1 is SGDLS and CDR2 is YYNGEE. The CDR3 coding sequence is TGTGCCAGCAGCGTAGCTGGCACTGAAGCTTTCTTT. Protein: CASSVAGTEAFF.

This clone was detected only once. V is TRBV27 and J is TRBJ2-1, with TRBD2 matching 11 bases. The CDR3 covers 15 residues. Trimming cost V 6 bases and J 8 bases; bases outside gene matches: 9. Germline CDR1 reads MNHEY; CDR2 reads SMNVEV (reference sequence). In DNA, the CDR3 is TGTGCCAGCAGCATAGGGACTAGCGGAGGGGATGAGCAGTTCTTC. The encoded protein is CASSIGTSGGDEQFF.

The V gene is TRBV29-1, the J gene TRBJ2-1; D possibly corresponds to TRBD1 (6 bases). Germline-derived CDR1 and CDR2 are SQVTM and ANQGSEA. Trimming shortened V by 6 bases and J by 4 bases, and 13 bases separated the two germline ends. This CDR3 spans 13 amino acids. CDR3 in amino acids: CSVDRNTYNEQFF. CDR3 nucleotide sequence: TGCAGCGTCGACAGGAACACTTACAATGAGCAGTTCTTC.

V is TRBV2 and J is TRBJ2-1, with D unclear. The CDR3 runs to 12 residues. The ends were cut back, 3 bases at V and 7 bases at J, with 7 bases in the middle. CDR1 and CDR2 (germline): SNHLY, FYNNEI. DNA of the CDR3: TGTGCCAGCAGTGAGTCAGAAAATGAGCAGTTCTTC. Translating it yields CASSESENEQFF.